This T cell receptor beta chain was retrieved from a study of T cell changes during pregnancy in multiple sclerosis. TCRdb's copy holds only in-frame clones and misses some; the assay was immunoSEQ multiplex PCR. This table holds around 39,000 clones, roughly 90% found once. There are 17 residues in the CDR3. Trimming cost V 1 base and J 0 bases; bases outside gene matches: 4. CDR1 SGHRS and CDR2 YFSETQ come from the germline V gene. The chain couples TRBV5-1 to TRBJ2-3, with TRBD2 identical over 11 bases. The sequenced sample was CD8+ T cells from peripheral blood mononuclear cells, obtained before pregnancy. This clonotype was sampled from a female donor with multiple sclerosis, enrolled in a pregnancy study. The DNA of the CDR3 is TGCGCCAGCAGCTTGCTGGGACTAGCGGAAAGCACAGATACGCAGTATTTT. Translated, it gives CASSLLGLAESTDTQYF.